The following is a T cell receptor beta chain sequence with its context. Measured with immunoSEQ multiplex PCR; TCRdb has only the in-frame clones, and not every one. The profile covers about 200,000 clones, with more than 65% appearing a single time and around an eighth taken by the ten largest. This sample is part of a study of cytomegalovirus exposure and HLA in healthy donors. Across the whole study: A later analysis reported the same platform for the 100 to 150 validation repertoires and the roughly 670 first-cohort repertoires.

The V gene end was trimmed by 8 bases and the J gene end by 5 bases; junction bases not matched to a gene: 8. The CDR3 extends over 14 amino acids. The germline V gene has CDR1 MNHNS and CDR2 SASEGT. V usage is TRBV6-1 and J usage is TRBJ2-5, with TRBD2 identical over 10 bases. The specimen was PBMCs. The sequence came from a woman in her 30s in good health and CMV-seropositive. The CDR3 reads CASRWLAGVETQYF. In DNA, the CDR3 is TGTGCCAGCCGCTGGCTAGCGGGAGTGGAGACCCAGTACTTC.